This T cell receptor (beta chain) was observed in a study of a mutant IDH1 vaccine in newly diagnosed glioma. Study in general: Following radiotherapy alone, or alongside temozolomide cycles, vaccination was started after an interval of 4-6 weeks. Sex among treated patients split 62.5% male, around 40% female; mean age was about 40 years. Findings and limits, study-wide: Apparently unrelated to pseudoprogression were changes in the top peripheral T cell clonotypes.

A single count supports this clone. Its antigen is as yet unknown. Germline CDR1 and CDR2: SGHRS and YFSETQ. Trimming left V 0 bases short and J 1 base short, with 4 bases between. The CDR3 has 14 residues. Indicated time point: week 5, during vaccination. A single vaccine dose contained 300 ug of mutant IDH1 20-mer peptide, and topical imiquimod was used with it. Diagnosis in the donors showed new WHO grade 3 or 4 astrocytomas that were IDH1-mutant and ATRX-lost. Sequencing was performed with immunoSEQ multiplex PCR; in TCRdb, only in-frame clones are kept and a portion is missing. This table has 50,000 or so clones, roughly 80% appearing once.

The rearrangement links TRBV5-1 to TRBJ2-2; D ambiguous. This specimen was PBMCs, taken from a glioma patient whose treatment included an IDH1 peptide vaccine. The TCR comes from a woman between 45 and 60 years old with glioma. As DNA, the CDR3 is TGCGCCAGCAGCTTGGGGCAGAACACCGGGGAGCTGTTTTTT. This translates into CASSLGQNTGELFF.